Sequencing of this T cell receptor beta chain was carried out in a study of CD8 T cells in Susac syndrome. The RNA input was roughly 0.45 to 1 ug, and it was reverse transcribed with random hexamers. TCRdb re-called the immunoSEQ multiplex PCR reads with MiXCR, one entry per CDR3 protein. The data hold some 100,000 distinct CDR3 sequences, with 85% to 95% observed a single time. The study sequenced TCR beta in blood CD8+ and CD4+ T cells. Negative isolation yielded CD8+ and CD4+ T cells; FACS enriched TEMRA cells. The CDR3 extends over 12 amino acids. Germline V gene lookup returns CDR1 SGHTA and CDR2 FQGNSA. V lost 3 bases and J 2 bases, leaving 4 bases between the germline ends.

The rearrangement uses TRBV7-2 and TRBJ1-1, with D uncertain. Sequencing was performed on CD4+ T cells from PBMCs. This sequence originates from a human donor with multiple sclerosis. DNA for the CDR3: TGTGCCAGCAGCTTCTACAACACTGAAGCTTTCTTT. Translation gives CASSFYNTEAFF.